A single sample is the source of the 27 T cell receptor beta chains below, sequenced in a study of T-cell memory formation after mild COVID-19. In TCRdb, the 5' RACE reads were re-called with MiXCR into one record per CDR3 protein. The sample shows 100,000 to 130,000 distinct CDR3 sequences, approximately 14% of them seen only once. Sequenced sample: PBMCs or a T cell subset sorted from them (not recorded which). These TCRs come from a man aged 18 to 30 who had mild COVID-19 (a few samples of this study predate the infection). Cell type and time point are not known.

This clonotype has more than one count but fewer than ten. The V gene is TRBV7-9, the J gene TRBJ1-2; 7 nucleotides align to TRBD1. The V gene's germline CDR1 is SEHNR and CDR2 FQNEAQ (reference sequence). Germline trimming cut 5 bases from V and 7 bases from J; bases unmatched to any gene: 10. The CDR3 runs to 14 residues. CDR3 loop: CASSPGGPGGGYTF. The CDR3 nucleotides read TGTGCCAGCAGCCCTGGGGGGCCAGGGGGTGGCTACACCTTC.

The J gene is TRBJ2-2, the V gene TRBV7-9; 13 bases map to TRBD2. The CDR3 covers 14 residues. V trimming: 5 bases; J trimming: 10 bases; junction bases outside the gene matches: 4. The germline gives CDR1 SEHNR, CDR2 FQNEAQ (reference sequence). DNA for the CDR3: TGTGCCAGCAGCAAGGGGACTAGCGGGGCGGAGCTGTTTTTT. Protein sequence: CASSKGTSGAELFF.

In its sample, this clonotype was seen a few times. The chain is built from TRBV12-5 and TRBJ2-7; TRBD2 agrees at 12 bases. The CDR3 runs 16 residues. Germline V gene sequence: CDR1 LGHNT, CDR2 FRNRAP. J was trimmed by 3 bases and V by 2 bases; bases with no gene match: 5. This chain's CDR3 is CASGLPLAGGHYEQYF. In DNA, the CDR3 is TGTGCTAGTGGTTTGCCACTAGCGGGGGGCCACTACGAGCAGTACTTC.

For the CDR3, the DNA is TGCAGTGAAACTAGCGGGGTTTCGTCCTACAATGAGCAGTTCTTC. Its translation: CSETSGVSSYNEQFF. The chain has TRBV20-1 and TRBJ2-1, with 10 bases lining up with TRBD2. The junction had 7 bases not matched to a gene; V was cut back by 7 bases and J by 1 base. The CDR3 extends over 15 amino acids. The germline CDR1 and CDR2 sequences are DFQATT and SNEGSKA (reference sequence).

The chain uses TRBV7-8 and TRBJ2-1; 8 bases match TRBD2. CDR3 length: 15 amino acids. Germline V CDR1 and CDR2: SGHVS, FQNEAQ. V trimming: 5 bases; J trimming: 6 bases; junction bases outside the gene matches: 9. CDR3 protein: CASSPGVAGINEQFF. The CDR3 nucleotides are TGTGCCAGCAGCCCAGGGGTAGCGGGGATCAATGAGCAGTTCTTC.

The chain is built from TRBV12-3 or TRBV12-4 and TRBJ2-1; TRBD1 is a possible D gene (6 bases). The CDR3 has 12 residues. V was shortened by 8 bases and J by 8 bases, with 13 bases between the two germline ends. The CDR3: CASWGPFDEQFF. The CDR3 DNA reads as TGTGCCAGCTGGGGGCCATTCGATGAGCAGTTCTTC.

The chain combines TRBV19 with TRBJ2-3; D is unresolved. The CDR3 runs to 12 residues. Germline V CDR1 and CDR2: LNHDA, SQIVND (reference sequence). Trimming pared 10 bases from V and 2 bases from J, leaving 10 bases between. The CDR3 is CATAGSTDTQYF. CDR3 in DNA: TGTGCCACAGCCGGGTCCACAGATACGCAGTATTTT.

This clonotype was counted between two and nine times. The chain employs TRBV6-2 or TRBV6-3 and TRBJ2-7, with D possibly matching TRBD1 (5 bases). V lost 8 bases and J lost 3, with 14 bases in between. Germline loops: CDR1 MNHEY, CDR2 SVGEGT. CDR3 length: 13 residues. The CDR3 sequence is CASAAGLSYEQYF. CDR3 sequence (DNA): TGTGCCAGCGCGGCAGGGCTAAGCTACGAGCAGTACTTC.

This rearrangement joins TRBV24-1 to TRBJ1-2; maybe TRBD1 (5 bases). The V end lost 5 bases, the J end lost 0 bases, and 15 bases lay between the germline ends. The length of the CDR3 is 16 residues. CDR1 is KGHDR and CDR2 is SFDVKD in the germline V gene. CDR3 DNA sequence: TGTGCCACCAGTGGGGCCCGGGGCCGGACTAACTATGGCTACACCTTC. Translated: CATSGARGRTNYGYTF.

J is TRBJ1-2 and V is TRBV27; D is possibly TRBD1 (5 bases). Germline-derived CDR1 and CDR2 are MNHEY and SMNVEV (reference sequence). This CDR3 has 14 residues. The germline V and J ends were trimmed by 2 bases and 4 bases, with 11 bases remaining between them. This CDR3 reads CASSLMSGAYGYTF. CDR3 nucleotides: TGTGCCAGCAGTTTAATGTCTGGGGCCTATGGCTACACCTTC.

The chain combines TRBV14 with TRBJ2-2; D may be TRBD1 or TRBD2 (5 bases each). Trimming took 2 bases from V and 5 from J, leaving 15 bases between them. From germline, CDR1 is SGHDN and CDR2 FVKESK. The CDR3 is 16 amino acids. The CDR3 is CASSQSGQHRTGELFF. DNA of the CDR3: TGTGCCAGCAGCCAAAGCGGACAACATCGTACCGGGGAGCTGTTTTTT. Based on the CDR3 plus reference TRBV14 and TRBJ2-2, the full variable domain is EAGVTQFPSHSVIEKGQTVTLRCDPISGHDNLYWYRRVMGKEIKFLLHFVKESKQDESGMPNNRFLAERTGGTYSTLKVQPAELEDSGVYFCASSQSGQHRTGELFFGEGSRLTVL.

The chain has TRBV6-2 or TRBV6-3 and TRBJ2-3; 12 nucleotides align to TRBD2. The V gene end was trimmed by 7 bases and the J gene end by 4 bases; junction bases not matched to a gene: 9. The CDR3 runs 16 residues. Germline values: CDR1 MNHEY, CDR2 SVGEGT. Written as DNA, the CDR3 is TGTGCCAGCACCAACCGACTAGCGGGGGACCCAGATACGCAGTATTTT. This codes for CASTNRLAGDPDTQYF.

This chain uses TRBV21-1 with TRBJ1-2; no check of the table's D call, TRBD1, against the DNA was made. TRBV21-1 is a known pseudogene. There are 14 residues in the CDR3. The CDR3, as DNA: TGTGCCAGCAGCAACACAGGGGGCGCCCATGGCTACACCTTC. Translation: CASSNTGGAHGYTF.

This clonotype has a handful of counts. J is TRBJ2-7 and V is TRBV19, with a possible D match to TRBD2 (5 bases). The CDR3 extends over 13 amino acids. Trimming cost V 4 bases and J 3 bases, with 10 bases left between them. Germline CDR1 and CDR2: LNHDA and SQIVND (reference sequence). CDR3 region: CASSTSRDYEQYV. CDR3 nucleotide sequence: TGTGCCAGTAGTACCTCCCGGGACTACGAGCAGTACGTC.

This clonotype showed up just a few times. The rearrangement uses TRBV29-1 and TRBJ2-5, with 9 bases fitting TRBD2. Germline loops: CDR1 SQVTM, CDR2 ANQGSEA. The CDR3 has 14 residues. V trimming: 4 bases; J trimming: 5 bases; junction bases outside the gene matches: 8. CDR3 nucleotides: TGCAGCGTTGTAGGTAGCGGGGGCCTCGAGACCCAGTACTTC. Translation gives CSVVGSGGLETQYF.

There are many counts of this clonotype. The V call is TRBV29-1, the J call TRBJ2-3; perhaps TRBD2 as D (7 bases). Germline V CDR1 and CDR2: SQVTM, ANQGSEA. V dropped 3 bases and J dropped 2 bases, with 15 bases sitting between them. The CDR3 runs to 15 residues. The CDR3 sequence is CSVEGGRGVTDTQYF. The CDR3 coding sequence is TGCAGCGTTGAGGGGGGGCGAGGGGTCACAGATACGCAGTATTTT.

Ten or more counts support this clonotype. In DNA form, the CDR3 reads TGCAGTGCTAGAGATCTCGCCGGGACTAGCGGGTTAGAGACCCAGTACTTC. Residues: CSARDLAGTSGLETQYF. The rearrangement uses TRBV20-1 and TRBJ2-5, with 12 bases identical to TRBD2. With 0 bases clipped from V and 4 bases from J, the junction kept 9 bases outside the gene matches. The CDR3 consists of 17 residues. Per germline, CDR1 DFQATT and CDR2 SNEGSKA (reference sequence).

The rearrangement joins TRBV4-1 to TRBJ1-5, with D possibly TRBD1 on 6 matching bases. CDR3 length: 16 amino acids. V shed 0 bases and J shed 1 base, with 10 bases lying between them. Germline CDR1 reads MGHRA; CDR2 reads YSYEKL. The CDR3 nucleotides read TGCGCCAGCAGCCAAGAGGCAGGGGCGAGCAATCAGCCCCAGCATTTT. Translating gives CASSQEAGASNQPQHF.

This clonotype has just a few counts. This chain joins TRBV7-9 and TRBJ2-7, with 9 bases matching TRBD1. Germline V gene lookup returns CDR1 SEHNR and CDR2 FQNEAQ (reference sequence). V was clipped by 5 bases and J by 3 bases; unmatched bases: 5. CDR3 size: 14 residues. CDR3 sequence (DNA): TGTGCCAGCAGCCTGACAGGGGGAGGCTACGAGCAGTACTTC. Translating gives CASSLTGGGYEQYF. Based on the CDR3 plus reference TRBV7-9 and TRBJ2-7, the full variable domain is DTGVSQNPRHKITKRGQNVTFRCDPISEHNRLYWYRQTLGQGPEFLTYFQNEAQLEKSRLLSDRFSAERPKGSFSTLEIQRTEQGDSAMYLCASSLTGGGYEQYFGPGTRLTVT.

The V gene is TRBV6-6, the J gene TRBJ2-7; D unresolved. V shed 2 bases and J shed 2 bases, with 4 bases lying between them. From germline, CDR1 is MNHNY and CDR2 SVGAGI (reference sequence). The length of the CDR3 is 12 residues. CDR3 DNA sequence: TGTGCCAGCAGTTACGGGCCCTACGAGCAGTACGTC. Protein: CASSYGPYEQYV.

The chain uses TRBV5-1 and TRBJ2-7, with D hard to call. The CDR3 spans 13 residues. V was shortened by 0 bases and J by 6 bases, with 10 bases between the two germline ends. The germline V gene encodes CDR1 SGHRS and CDR2 YFSETQ. In DNA form, the CDR3 reads TGCGCCAGCAGCTTGGGTTCCGGGTTCGAGCAGTACGTC. As protein: CASSLGSGFEQYV.

This clonotype was seen only a few times. The chain uses TRBV7-9 and TRBJ2-5, with 10 bases matching TRBD2. Germline values: CDR1 SEHNR, CDR2 FQNEAQ (reference sequence). The V gene end was trimmed by 4 bases and the J gene end by 1 base; junction bases not matched to a gene: 6. The CDR3 runs 16 residues. CDR3 sequence (DNA): TGTGCCAGCAGCTCCGGGACTAGCGTACTCCAAGAGACCCAGTACTTC. Residues: CASSSGTSVLQETQYF.

In its sample, this clonotype was seen a few times. The chain uses TRBV7-6 and TRBJ2-3; the D gene is possibly TRBD2 (6 bases). Germline CDR1 and CDR2: SGHVS and FNYEAQ. V lost 8 bases to trimming and J lost 5 bases, with 14 bases between them. The CDR3 has 13 residues. CDR3 sequence (DNA): TGTGCCAGCGGGGGGAGCGGAGGAGATACGCAGTATTTT. It yields the protein CASGGSGGDTQYF.

This clonotype was seen a few times. The chain uses TRBV9 and TRBJ1-3; a possible D gene is TRBD1 (5 bases). Trimming pared 4 bases from V and 7 bases from J, leaving 18 bases between. From germline, CDR1 is SGDLS and CDR2 YYNGEE. The CDR3 runs 15 residues. The chain's CDR3 is CASSPWQGGGNTIYF. Written as DNA, the CDR3 is TGTGCCAGCAGCCCCTGGCAGGGAGGCGGGAACACCATATATTTT.

This clonotype was found many times. This chain uses TRBV7-6 with TRBJ2-2, with 9 positions matching TRBD1. Germline V gene sequence: CDR1 SGHVS, CDR2 FNYEAQ. J lost 4 bases, V lost 6 bases, and 9 bases had no gene match. The CDR3 length is 16 residues. The CDR3 is CASSYQQGAFTGELFF. Written as DNA, the CDR3 is TGTGCCAGCAGTTATCAACAGGGGGCCTTCACCGGGGAGCTGTTTTTT.

The chain links TRBV4-1 to TRBJ2-1, with 12 nucleotides matching TRBD2. J gave up 4 bases and V 5 bases, and 3 bases lay outside the gene matches. CDR3 length: 15 amino acids. The germline gives CDR1 MGHRA, CDR2 YSYEKL. The CDR3 nucleotides read TGCGCCAGCAGCTATACTAGCGGGGGGTACAATGAGCAGTTCTTC. Amino acid sequence: CASSYTSGGYNEQFF.

The V and J genes are TRBV9 and TRBJ2-3; D gene ambiguous. CDR3 size: 16 residues. From germline, CDR1 is SGDLS and CDR2 YYNGEE. Trimming took 3 bases from V and 5 from J, leaving 19 bases between them. The CDR3 loop reads CASSERYFRPGDTQYF. The CDR3 DNA reads as TGTGCCAGCAGCGAGAGATATTTTAGGCCCGGAGATACGCAGTATTTT.